This section outlines one T cell receptor (beta chain) sequence together with its context. The sample comes from a study of blood T cell repertoires in COVID-19. In the authors' methods: Scientists estimated how many nucleated cells there were by amplifying reference gene primers. Sequencing used immunoSEQ multiplex PCR; TCRdb keeps in-frame clones, though not all of them. V and J calls and clone size are given by that table; D and trimming were obtained from the DNA. The sample holds 200,000 to 250,000 clones; about 80% are singletons and the top ten take around 7%. From germline, CDR1 is MNHEY and CDR2 SMNVEV (reference sequence). V lost 5 bases and J 1 base, leaving 11 bases between the germline ends. The CDR3 spans 14 residues.

V is TRBV27 and J is TRBJ2-5; a possible D gene is TRBD2 (6 bases). Sequenced: peripheral blood. The sequence was obtained from a woman aged 45-65 years with acute or convalescent COVID-19. The CDR3 DNA reads TGTGCCAGCAGTCCCCGGGGGATCCAAGAGACCCAGTACTTC. It encodes CASSPRGIQETQYF.